This T cell receptor (beta chain) was identified during a study of Ad26.COV2.S vaccination and SARS-CoV-2 variants. In the study overall: The COV1001 Ad26.COV2.S trial arm included the donor. Once, or twice with 56 days between doses, Ad26.COV2.S was given intramuscularly.

Documented treatment: 19 received Ad26.COV2.S at low or high dose, single or two shots; several received placebo; per-sample allocation not given. All samples were drawn on day 63, counting from the first vaccine or placebo injection. This table comes from immunoSEQ multiplex PCR, and its TCRdb copy is limited to in-frame clones, with some not included. The sample has roughly 320,000 clones, around 85% seen once. Germline V CDR1 and CDR2: DFQATT, SNEGSKA (reference sequence). The CDR3 contains 11 residues. V lost 6 bases, J lost 10 bases, and 15 bases lay in between. This clonotype originated in a person between 18 and 65 years old who received the Ad26.COV2.S COVID-19 vaccine or a placebo. The sample was peripheral blood, taken in a trial of Ad26.COV2.S vaccine versus placebo. V gene TRBV20-1 combines with J gene TRBJ2-5, with D perhaps TRBD2 (5 bases). The CDR3 loop reads CSALGGRVQYF. In DNA, the CDR3 is TGCAGTGCCTTAGGAGGCCGAGTCCAGTACTTC.